The 17 T cell receptor beta chains listed next were all sequenced from one sample in a study of patients and donors after allogeneic stem cell transplantation. TCRdb re-called the RT-PCR reads through MiXCR, storing one row per CDR3 protein. This sample carries some 230,000 distinct CDR3 sequences, less than 15% of them seen once, and the ten largest clones take approximately 10%. The sequenced material came from blood, either unsorted or a sorted T cell fraction (not recorded which). Receptor source: a human donor who was either an allogeneic HSCT recipient or a stem cell or donor lymphocyte infusion donor (not recorded which). It is not recorded whose cells these are; they may come from a transplant donor.

This clonotype has more than one count but fewer than ten. An end of the junction does not agree with germline; a read error may underlie this. The chain has TRBV11-3 and TRBJ1-1; D gene unclear. The CDR3 extends over 15 amino acids. Germline CDR1 SGHNT, CDR2 YENEEA. This CDR3 is CASSVENVPNTEAFF. CDR3 nucleotide sequence: TGTGCCAGCAGCGTAGAAAACGTCCCGAACACTGAAGCTTTCTTT.

In this sample, this clonotype turned up many times. This chain uses TRBV6-2 or TRBV6-3 with TRBJ2-2; 7 nucleotides align to TRBD2. Germline CDR1 and CDR2: MNHEY and SVGEGT. V was pared by 6 bases and J by 6 bases, with 13 bases of the junction left unmatched. CDR3 length: 16 residues. DNA for the CDR3: TGTGCCAGCAGACCAAGCGGGGCAAAGGTTCCCGGGGAGCTGTTTTTT. This translates into CASRPSGAKVPGELFF.

The chain couples TRBV12-1 to TRBJ2-3; the table gives TRBD2 as D, unverified against the DNA. TRBV12-1 is an annotated pseudogene. CDR3 length: 14 residues. CDR3 sequence: CASSLALVRHTQYF. The CDR3, as DNA: TGTGCCAGCAGCTTAGCCCTAGTTCGTCATACGCAGTATTTT.

The rearrangement links TRBV23-1 to TRBJ2-7; a possible D gene is TRBD1 (5 bases). TRBV23-1 counts as an open reading frame of uncertain function. Trimming stripped 11 bases from V and 3 bases from J, with 17 bases between. The CDR3 covers 13 residues. The CDR3 protein is CAPGGLDNYEQYF. The CDR3 region has the DNA TGCGCCCCCGGCGGCCTGGACAACTACGAGCAGTACTTC.

The rearrangement joins TRBV6-2 or TRBV6-3 to TRBJ1-5; D is perhaps TRBD1 (5 bases). Trimming removed 8 bases from V and 6 bases from J, with 26 bases in between. Per germline, CDR1 MNHEY and CDR2 SVGEGT. The CDR3 has 17 amino acids. The DNA of the CDR3 is TGTGCCAGCCGCGACGGGGGGTCCCCTGGGGTTGTTCAGCCCCAGCATTTT. It is translated as CASRDGGSPGVVQPQHF.

This clonotype was found many times. J is TRBJ1-6 and V is TRBV28, with D possibly TRBD1 on 5 matching bases. CDR3 length: 16 amino acids. Germline V gene sequence: CDR1 MDHEN, CDR2 SYDVKM. V lost 2 bases, J lost 5 bases, and 13 bases lay in between. This CDR3 reads CASSLRGLRDNSPLHF. For the CDR3, the DNA is TGTGCCAGCAGTTTAAGGGGCCTGCGCGATAATTCACCCCTCCACTTT. The full variable domain, completed using reference TRBV28 and TRBJ1-6, is DVKVTQSSRYLVKRTGEKVFLECVQDMDHENMFWYRQDPGLGLRLIYFSYDVKMKEKGDIPEGYSVSREKKERFSLILESASTNQTSMYLCASSLRGLRDNSPLHFGNGTRLTVT.

V gene TRBV7-2 combines with J gene TRBJ2-3; D possibly uses TRBD1 or TRBD2 (6 bases each). This CDR3 is built from 15 residues. V was trimmed by 1 base and J by 8 bases, leaving 16 bases between them. CDR1 is SGHTA, CDR2 FQGNSA, per germline. As DNA, the CDR3 is TGTGCCAGCAGCTTAGGGGGGACGGGGGCAGGTACGCAGTATTTT. Protein sequence: CASSLGGTGAGTQYF.

This clonotype was observed a few times. V and J are TRBV19 and TRBJ1-3; D gene uncertain. This CDR3 contains 17 residues. Germline CDR1 is LNHDA and CDR2 is SQIVND (reference sequence). Deletions cut 5 bases from V and 0 bases from J, with 17 bases between. CDR3 sequence: CASSPLGGLSSGNTIYF. Written as DNA, the CDR3 is TGTGCCAGTAGTCCCCTGGGTGGCCTGAGCTCTGGAAACACCATATATTTT.

This clonotype was recorded a few times. This rearrangement joins TRBV4-3 to TRBJ2-3; the match to TRBD2 covers 9 bases. The germline gives CDR1 LGHNA, CDR2 YSLEER. The V and J ends lost 0 bases and 4 bases, in that order; junction bases with no gene match: 8. CDR3 size: 17 residues. The CDR3 region is CASSQEMKLAGSDTQYF. Written as DNA, the CDR3 is TGCGCCAGCAGCCAAGAAATGAAGCTAGCGGGGTCAGATACGCAGTATTTT.

This clonotype turned up a few times. This chain uses TRBV3-1 with TRBJ1-6; D is unresolved. Germline loops: CDR1 LGHDT, CDR2 YNNKEL (reference sequence). The CDR3 has 13 residues. The ends were cut back, 1 base at V and 6 bases at J, with 4 bases in the middle. CDR3 bases: TGTGCCAGCAGCCAAGGACTTAATTCACCCCTCCACTTT. Translation: CASSQGLNSPLHF.

The chain has TRBV5-1 and TRBJ2-1, with 7 nucleotides matching TRBD1. The germline CDR1 and CDR2 sequences are SGHRS and YFSETQ. The CDR3 has 14 residues. V shed 5 bases, J shed 9 bases, and the junction held 11 bases outside the gene matches. The CDR3 DNA reads TGCGCCAGCAGGGGACCCGGGACAGATGGTGAGCAGTTCTTC. This encodes CASRGPGTDGEQFF.

The table lists this clonotype with many counts. The rearrangement joins TRBV5-1 to TRBJ1-1; D is unresolved. The CDR3 covers 14 residues. Trimming took off 0 bases at V and 4 bases at J, with 10 bases between the two ends. Per germline, CDR1 SGHRS and CDR2 YFSETQ. This CDR3 reads CASSLAEGSTEAFF. As DNA, the CDR3 is TGCGCCAGCAGCTTGGCCGAAGGGAGCACTGAAGCTTTCTTT.

This clonotype showed up just a few times. The CDR3 DNA is TGTGCCAGCAGTGGAACAGGGGAGGCCCAGTACTTC. Amino acid sequence: CASSGTGEAQYF. The rearrangement uses TRBV6-1 and TRBJ2-5, with D perhaps matching TRBD1 (7 bases). Deletions cut 4 bases from V and 9 bases from J, with 12 bases between. The germline gives CDR1 MNHNS, CDR2 SASEGT. The CDR3 is made up of 12 amino acids.

This clonotype was seen a handful of times. The chain joins TRBV12-3 or TRBV12-4 to TRBJ2-1; 8 nucleotides line up with TRBD2. Unmatched junction bases numbered 14, after V lost 5 bases and J lost 8 bases. The CDR3 has 16 amino acids. The CDR3 sequence: CASSPPRAGGLDEQFF. The CDR3 DNA follows: TGTGCCAGCAGTCCGCCCCGGGCGGGAGGTTTAGATGAGCAGTTCTTC.

The rearrangement joins TRBV9 to TRBJ2-3; 8 bases are shared with TRBD1. Trimming cost V 2 bases and J 4 bases; bases outside gene matches: 6. Germline V gene lookup returns CDR1 SGDLS and CDR2 YYNGEE. CDR3 length: 15 residues. The chain's CDR3 is CASSVGQGMADTQYF. The CDR3 coding sequence is TGTGCCAGCAGCGTCGGACAGGGAATGGCAGATACGCAGTATTTT.

In this sample, this clonotype turned up once. The J gene is TRBJ1-5, the V gene TRBV19, with D possibly matching TRBD1 (5 bases). This CDR3 region has 13 residues. The germline CDR1 and CDR2 sequences are LNHDA and SQIVND (reference sequence). Trimming took off 5 bases at V and 6 bases at J, with 11 bases between the two ends. CDR3 sequence (DNA): TGTGCCAGTAGTGCACAGGAGTTTCAGCCCCAGCATTTT. Translation gives CASSAQEFQPQHF. The entire variable domain, with the rest obtained from reference TRBV19 and TRBJ1-5, is as follows: DGGITQSPKYLFRKEGQNVTLSCEQNLNHDAMYWYRQDPGQGLRLIYYSQIVNDFQKGDIAEGYSVSREKKESFPLTVTSAQKNPTAFYLCASSAQEFQPQHFGDGTRLSIL.

The chain has TRBV24-1 and TRBJ2-4, with a weak D call TRBD1 (5 bases). Trimming left V 7 bases short and J 1 base short, with 16 bases between. The CDR3 is 16 residues long. Per germline, CDR1 KGHDR and CDR2 SFDVKD. The CDR3 reads CATSHDRGAAKNIQYF. The DNA of the CDR3 is TGTGCCACCAGCCATGACAGAGGAGCGGCCAAAAACATTCAGTACTTC.